This paragraph reports one T cell receptor beta chain. Its antigen is unidentified. This specimen belongs to a study of OX40 agonist ivuxolimab in advanced cancers. Study observations and caveats: In CD8+ T cells, expanded clones were on average more numerous than in CD4+.

V shed 4 bases and J 5 bases; nucleotides not matched to a gene: 6. CDR3 length: 15 residues. Looked up from germline, CDR1 is SGDLS and CDR2 is YYNGEE. Generated by immunoSEQ multiplex PCR, the TCRdb table keeps only in-frame clones and is missing some. The sample consists of about 46,000 clones, approximately 86% of them appearing once. The investigators sampled blood at baseline, at cycle 4 day 1, and at cycle 7 day 1. Here the sequenced sample was CD4+ or CD8+ T cells sorted from blood, taken in a trial of the OX40 agonist ivuxolimab. This chain uses TRBV9 with TRBJ2-1; 10 positions match TRBD1. The clonotype was recovered from an adult with an advanced solid tumor such as melanoma, head and neck, liver or kidney cancer. The CDR3 DNA sequence: TGTGCCAGCAGCCCCTCGGGACAGGGGAACAATGAGCAGTTCTTC. This translates into CASSPSGQGNNEQFF. The full variable domain, rest sourced from reference TRBV9 and TRBJ2-1, is DSGVTQTPKHLITATGQRVTLRCSPRSGDLSVYWYQQSLDQGLQFLIQYYNGEERAKGNILERFSAQQFPDLHSELNLSSLELGDSALYFCASSPSGQGNNEQFFGPGTRLTVL.